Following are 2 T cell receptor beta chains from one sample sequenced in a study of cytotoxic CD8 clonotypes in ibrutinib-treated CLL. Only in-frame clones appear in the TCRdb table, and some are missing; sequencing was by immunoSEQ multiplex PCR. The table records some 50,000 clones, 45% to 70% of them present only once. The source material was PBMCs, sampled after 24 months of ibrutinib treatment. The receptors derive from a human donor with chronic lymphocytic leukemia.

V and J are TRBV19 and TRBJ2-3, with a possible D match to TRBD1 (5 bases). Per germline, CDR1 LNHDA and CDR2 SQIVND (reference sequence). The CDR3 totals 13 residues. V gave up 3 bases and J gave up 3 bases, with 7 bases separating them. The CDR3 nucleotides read TGTGCCAGTAGTATGGCAGGGACAGATACGCAGTATTTT. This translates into CASSMAGTDTQYF.

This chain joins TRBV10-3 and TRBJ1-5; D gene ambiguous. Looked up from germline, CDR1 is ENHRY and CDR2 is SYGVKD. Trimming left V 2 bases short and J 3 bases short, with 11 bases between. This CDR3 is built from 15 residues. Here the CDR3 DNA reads TGTGCCATCAGTGAGCAAGGGAGTAACAATCAGCCCCAGCATTTT. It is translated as CAISEQGSNNQPQHF.